The rows below give T cell receptor beta chains drawn from one sample of a study of OX40 agonist ivuxolimab in advanced cancers. Some clones are missing from TCRdb's copy, which holds only in-frame ones; the method was immunoSEQ multiplex PCR. Found here are tens of thousands of clones, approximately 91% of them singletons; the top ten hold 0.55% to 0.8%. The sample consisted of CD4+ or CD8+ T cells sorted from blood, taken in a trial of the OX40 agonist ivuxolimab. The source of these receptors is an adult with an advanced solid tumor such as melanoma, head and neck, liver or kidney cancer. CDR3s include the opening cysteine and the closing phenylalanine or tryptophan. D genes are given only for firm matches. Not every row has a clone size; where given, it reads once, few, many or a size class.

clone size: NA
V gene: TRBV19
J gene: TRBJ1-5
D gene: NA
CDR3 DNA: TGTGCCAGTAGCCTTGCAGAATACCAGCCCCAGCATTTT
CDR3 protein: CASSLAEYQPQHF

clone size: NA
V gene: TRBV27
J gene: TRBJ1-2
D gene: NA
CDR3 DNA: TGTGCCAGCAGTAGAGCGGGCTCTAGGGCTGGGGGCTACACCTTC
CDR3 protein: CASSRAGSRAGGYTF

clone size: NA
V gene: TRBV18
J gene: TRBJ2-3
D gene: NA
CDR3 DNA: TGTGCCAGCTCACTAGGGGGTGTCTCCAGTACGCAGTATTTT
CDR3 protein: CASSLGGVSSTQYF

clone size: NA
V gene: TRBV6-5
J gene: TRBJ2-4
D gene: NA
CDR3 DNA: TGTGCCAGCAGTTACGCCAGGGAGGCTTCTGAGTACTTC
CDR3 protein: CASSYAREASEYF

clone size: NA
V gene: TRBV7-9
J gene: TRBJ2-3
D gene: TRBD1
CDR3 DNA: TGTGCCAGCAGCCCCAGGGGGCGGACTAGCACAGATACGCAGTATTTT
CDR3 protein: CASSPRGRTSTDTQYF

clone size: NA
V gene: TRBV4-1
J gene: TRBJ1-2
D gene: NA
CDR3 DNA: TGCGCCAGCAGCCACGCGACTCTAACGGCCGGGGGCTACACCTTC
CDR3 protein: CASSHATLTAGGYTF

clone size: NA
V gene: TRBV4-3
J gene: TRBJ1-2
D gene: NA
CDR3 DNA: TGCGCCAGCAGCCAAGAACTCAGGCAATATGGCTACACCTTC
CDR3 protein: CASSQELRQYGYTF

clone size: NA
V gene: TRBV10-2
J gene: TRBJ1-1
D gene: NA
CDR3 DNA: TGCGCCAGCAGTGGTTCTCGGCAAGCTTTCTTT
CDR3 protein: CASSGSRQAFF

clone size: once
V gene: TRBV6-6
J gene: TRBJ1-1
D gene: NA
CDR3 DNA: TGTGCCAGCAGTTACGGGTCACCTATGAACACTGAAGCTTTCTTT
CDR3 protein: CASSYGSPMNTEAFF

clone size: NA
V gene: TRBV7-8
J gene: TRBJ1-3
D gene: NA
CDR3 DNA: TGTGCCAGCAGCCCGTCGACAGGATCCTCTGGAAACACCATATATTTT
CDR3 protein: CASSPSTGSSGNTIYF

clone size: NA
V gene: TRBV7-3
J gene: TRBJ1-1
D gene: NA
CDR3 DNA: TGTGCCAGCAGCTTAATTGCGGCAGGCCCAGCGAACACTGAAGCTTTCTTT
CDR3 protein: CASSLIAAGPANTEAFF

clone size: NA
V gene: TRBV11-2
J gene: TRBJ2-7
D gene: NA
CDR3 DNA: TGTGCCAGCAGCTTAGGACAGGCGGCCTACGAGCAGTACTTC
CDR3 protein: CASSLGQAAYEQYF

clone size: NA
V gene: TRBV11-1
J gene: TRBJ2-7
D gene: NA
CDR3 DNA: TGTGCCAGCAGCTTCGTCCGTGGCGGGAACTACGAGCAGTACTTC
CDR3 protein: CASSFVRGGNYEQYF

clone size: NA
V gene: TRBV30
J gene: TRBJ2-3
D gene: NA
CDR3 DNA: TGTGCCTGGAGTGTGGGTGGGAGGCTGGAGGATACGCAGTATTTT
CDR3 protein: CAWSVGGRLEDTQYF

clone size: NA
V gene: TRBV7-2
J gene: TRBJ2-3
D gene: TRBD2
CDR3 DNA: TGTGCCAGCAGCCCACTAGCGGGAGCAGGAACGCAGTATTTT
CDR3 protein: CASSPLAGAGTQYF

clone size: NA
V gene: TRBV5-8
J gene: TRBJ2-1
D gene: TRBD2
CDR3 DNA: TGTGCCAGCAGCTTGGAACGTGGGACTAGAAGCAATGAGCAGTTCTTC
CDR3 protein: CASSLERGTRSNEQFF

clone size: once
V gene: TRBV4-3
J gene: TRBJ2-1
D gene: NA
CDR3 DNA: TGCGCCAGCAGCCTCAGGACCGGCCTGACCGGTGAGCAGTTCTTC
CDR3 protein: CASSLRTGLTGEQFF

clone size: NA
V gene: TRBV11-3
J gene: TRBJ2-2
D gene: NA
CDR3 DNA: TGTGCCAGCAGCTTAGAAAAAGCCAGGGATTTTGGCGGGGAGCTGTTTTTT
CDR3 protein: CASSLEKARDFGGELFF

clone size: once
V gene: TRBV28
J gene: TRBJ2-2
D gene: NA
CDR3 DNA: TGTGCCAGCAGTAGACCCTACCAGAGAACCGGGGAGCTGTTTTTT
CDR3 protein: CASSRPYQRTGELFF

clone size: NA
V gene: TRBV4-1
J gene: TRBJ2-5
D gene: TRBD1
CDR3 DNA: TGCGCCAGCAGCCAAGGGGACAGGGGGCGGGGGGTTGAGACCCAGTACTTC
CDR3 protein: CASSQGDRGRGVETQYF

clone size: NA
V gene: TRBV5-1
J gene: TRBJ1-4
D gene: NA
CDR3 DNA: TGCGCCAGCAGCTTGTCTCACAATCCGGGTGAAAAACTGTTTTTT
CDR3 protein: CASSLSHNPGEKLFF

clone size: once
V gene: TRBV7-3
J gene: TRBJ2-3
D gene: TRBD2
CDR3 DNA: TGTGCCAGCAGCTTAACGAGAACTAGCGGGTCAGATACGCAGTATTTT
CDR3 protein: CASSLTRTSGSDTQYF

clone size: NA
V gene: TRBV28
J gene: TRBJ2-2
D gene: NA
CDR3 DNA: TGTGCCAGCAGTTTTTACGGACAGCCGAACACCGGGGAGCTGTTTTTT
CDR3 protein: CASSFYGQPNTGELFF

clone size: NA
V gene: TRBV7-2
J gene: TRBJ2-1
D gene: TRBD2
CDR3 DNA: TGTGCCAGCAGCTTAGTTCCCGCTAGCGGGCGTAGCTCCTACAATGAGCAGTTCTTC
CDR3 protein: CASSLVPASGRSSYNEQFF

clone size: NA
V gene: TRBV5-5
J gene: TRBJ1-2
D gene: NA
CDR3 DNA: TGTGCCAGCAGCCTGACCGGGACCGCGGACTTCCTGGGCTACACCTTC
CDR3 protein: CASSLTGTADFLGYTF

clone size: few
V gene: TRBV6-1
J gene: TRBJ1-2
D gene: NA
CDR3 DNA: TGTGCCAGCAGTGAAGAGTCAAGGGGACGGGGCTACACCTTC
CDR3 protein: CASSEESRGRGYTF

clone size: NA
V gene: TRBV29-1
J gene: TRBJ2-5
D gene: TRBD1
CDR3 DNA: TGCAGCGTTGCGAGGGACAGTCGGGAGACCCAGTACTTC
CDR3 protein: CSVARDSRETQYF

clone size: NA
V gene: TRBV25-1
J gene: TRBJ2-3
D gene: NA
CDR3 DNA: TGTGCCAGCACTTGGGACAACACAGATACGCAGTATTTT
CDR3 protein: CASTWDNTDTQYF

clone size: once
V gene: TRBV2
J gene: TRBJ2-6
D gene: NA
CDR3 DNA: TGTGCCAGCAAGGGGGGGCTGGCTGGGGCCAACGTCCTGACTTTC
CDR3 protein: CASKGGLAGANVLTF

clone size: NA
V gene: TRBV7-8
J gene: TRBJ1-1
D gene: NA
CDR3 DNA: TGTGCCAGCAGCTTAGTTACCAGGGGTCAGCTGAACACTGAAGCTTTCTTT
CDR3 protein: CASSLVTRGQLNTEAFF

clone size: NA
V gene: TRBV2
J gene: TRBJ2-2
D gene: TRBD2
CDR3 DNA: TGTGCCAGCAGTGGACTAGCGGGAGCGGGCGGGGAGCTGTTTTTT
CDR3 protein: CASSGLAGAGGELFF

clone size: NA
V gene: TRBV19
J gene: TRBJ2-7
D gene: TRBD2
CDR3 DNA: TGTGCCAGTAGTTCGACTAGCGGAACCTACGAGCAGTACTTC
CDR3 protein: CASSSTSGTYEQYF

clone size: NA
V gene: TRBV19
J gene: TRBJ1-3
D gene: NA
CDR3 DNA: TGTGCCAGTACCGACATCAGGGACTCCAACTCTGGAAACACCATATATTTT
CDR3 protein: CASTDIRDSNSGNTIYF

clone size: NA
V gene: TRBV5-1
J gene: TRBJ2-1
D gene: NA
CDR3 DNA: TGCGCCAGCAGCCCTCAGGTTAGCGGAACGAACAATGAGCAGTTCTTC
CDR3 protein: CASSPQVSGTNNEQFF

clone size: NA
V gene: TRBV6-6
J gene: TRBJ1-3
D gene: NA
CDR3 DNA: TGTGCCAGCAGTTACTCAGCTATGGGCTTTGGAAACACCATATATTTT
CDR3 protein: CASSYSAMGFGNTIYF

clone size: NA
V gene: TRBV28
J gene: TRBJ1-2
D gene: TRBD1
CDR3 DNA: TGTGCCAGCAGTCCCCGGGACAGGGGAAATTATGGCTACACCTTC
CDR3 protein: CASSPRDRGNYGYTF

clone size: once
V gene: TRBV18
J gene: TRBJ1-1
D gene: NA
CDR3 DNA: TGTGCCAGCTCACCGGGGCGAAACACTGAAGCTTTCTTT
CDR3 protein: CASSPGRNTEAFF

clone size: NA
V gene: TRBV7-9
J gene: TRBJ1-2
D gene: TRBD1
CDR3 DNA: TGTGCCAGCAGCTTAGCGCGGCCAGGGGGGAACTATGGCTACACCTTC
CDR3 protein: CASSLARPGGNYGYTF

clone size: NA
V gene: TRBV18
J gene: TRBJ1-1
D gene: NA
CDR3 DNA: TGTGCCAGCTCACCCTACCTCGGGGGGAACACTGAAGCTTTCTTT
CDR3 protein: CASSPYLGGNTEAFF

clone size: NA
V gene: TRBV7-9
J gene: TRBJ1-1
D gene: TRBD1
CDR3 DNA: TGTGCCAGCAGCTTATCGACAGGGGCTCGAGCTTTCTTT
CDR3 protein: CASSLSTGARAFF

clone size: NA
V gene: TRBV6-5
J gene: TRBJ1-4
D gene: NA
CDR3 DNA: TGTGCCAGCAGTTACTGGGGGGCGAGAGAAAAACTGTTTTTT
CDR3 protein: CASSYWGAREKLFF

clone size: NA
V gene: TRBV9
J gene: TRBJ2-3
D gene: NA
CDR3 DNA: TGTGCCAGCAGCGTAGAAGCGCGGAGCGCAGATACGCAGTATTTT
CDR3 protein: CASSVEARSADTQYF

clone size: NA
V gene: TRBV19
J gene: TRBJ1-2
D gene: TRBD1
CDR3 DNA: TGTGCCAGTAGTGTACAGGGGGCCAATGGCTATGGCTACACCTTC
CDR3 protein: CASSVQGANGYGYTF

clone size: NA
V gene: TRBV28
J gene: TRBJ2-1
D gene: NA
CDR3 DNA: TGTGCCAGCAGTTTGAGGTGGGAGAGGACCAATGAGCAGTTCTTC
CDR3 protein: CASSLRWERTNEQFF

clone size: once
V gene: TRBV5-1
J gene: TRBJ2-7
D gene: TRBD1
CDR3 DNA: TGCGCCAGCAGCACTATCCTGGACAGGGGGCACGAGCAGTACTTC
CDR3 protein: CASSTILDRGHEQYF